Reported below is one TCR beta chain. The data originate from a study of T cell changes during pregnancy in multiple sclerosis. Libraries were prepared by immunoSEQ multiplex PCR; TCRdb keeps only in-frame clonotypes and omits some of them. The sample lists about 27,000 clones; about 91% were seen once. This clonotype was sampled from a female donor with multiple sclerosis, enrolled in a pregnancy study. Sequencing used CD8+ T cells from peripheral blood mononuclear cells, obtained in the second trimester of pregnancy.

As DNA, the CDR3 is TGTGCCAGCAGCCCACGGGTTGGCTACGAGCAGTACTTC. Its protein product is CASSPRVGYEQYF. The chain links TRBV7-6 to TRBJ2-7; D is ambiguous. The CDR3 totals 13 residues. Trimming left V 5 bases short and J 3 bases short, with 11 bases between. Germline CDR1 reads SGHVS; CDR2 reads FNYEAQ. Using reference TRBV7-6 and TRBJ2-7 for the parts outside the CDR3, the full variable domain is GAGVSQSPRYKVTKRGQDVALRCDPISGHVSLYWYRQALGQGPEFLTYFNYEAQQDKSGLPNDRFSAERPEGSISTLTIQRTEQRDSAMYRCASSPRVGYEQYFGPGTRLTVT.